Included here is one T cell receptor (beta chain) sequence, with context. Per the germline V gene, CDR1 is SGHNT and CDR2 is YYREEE (reference sequence). The CDR3 contains 14 residues. Deletions cut 2 bases from V and 3 bases from J, with 10 bases between. In the original analysis: Counts of nucleated cells, estimated from reference gene primer amplification, were obtained. Using immunoSEQ multiplex PCR, the repertoire was profiled, and TCRdb retains in-frame clones only, with some absent. V and J calls and clone size are those listed in that table; D and trimming were worked out from the DNA. The top ten clones hold roughly 3.9% of a sample with 360,000 or so clones, around nine tenths of them seen once. This record comes from a study of blood T cell repertoires in COVID-19. Study overall: The origin of the acute and convalescent COVID-19 samples was the United States, Italy and Spain. T cells, B-cell-depleted T cells, or PBMCs supplied cDNA or gDNA.

The receptor was isolated from a woman in her sixties with COVID-19, enrolled during active disease. Sequenced: peripheral blood. The J gene is TRBJ2-3, the V gene TRBV5-4; possible D gene TRBD1, 5 bases. The DNA of the CDR3 is TGTGCCAGCAGCTTAGGGGCCCCGACAGATACGCAGTATTTT. Amino acid sequence: CASSLGAPTDTQYF.